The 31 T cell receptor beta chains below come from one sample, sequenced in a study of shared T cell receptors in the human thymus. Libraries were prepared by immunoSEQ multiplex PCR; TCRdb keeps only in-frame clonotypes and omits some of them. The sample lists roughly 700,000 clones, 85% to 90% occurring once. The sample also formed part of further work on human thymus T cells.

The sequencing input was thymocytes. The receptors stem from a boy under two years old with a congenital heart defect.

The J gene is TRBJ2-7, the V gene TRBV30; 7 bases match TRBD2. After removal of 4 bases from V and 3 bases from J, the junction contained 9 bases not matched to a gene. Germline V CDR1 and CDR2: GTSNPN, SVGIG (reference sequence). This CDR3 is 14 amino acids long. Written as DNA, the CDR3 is TGTGCCTGGACTCACAGCGGGGCAATCTACGAGCAGTACTTC. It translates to CAWTHSGAIYEQYF.

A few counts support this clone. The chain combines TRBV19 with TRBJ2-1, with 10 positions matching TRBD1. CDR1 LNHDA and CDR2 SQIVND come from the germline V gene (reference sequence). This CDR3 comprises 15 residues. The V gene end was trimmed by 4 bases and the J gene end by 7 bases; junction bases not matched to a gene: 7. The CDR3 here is CASSKWTGGPNEQFF. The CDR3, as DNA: TGTGCCAGTAGTAAATGGACAGGGGGGCCTAATGAGCAGTTCTTC.

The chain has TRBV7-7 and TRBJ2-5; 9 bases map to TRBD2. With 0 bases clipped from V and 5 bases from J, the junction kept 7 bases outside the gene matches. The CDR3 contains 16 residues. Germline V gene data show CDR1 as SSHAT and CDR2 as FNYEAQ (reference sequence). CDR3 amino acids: CASSLARAGGPETQYF. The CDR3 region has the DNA TGTGCCAGCAGCTTAGCGCGGGCGGGAGGGCCGGAGACCCAGTACTTC.

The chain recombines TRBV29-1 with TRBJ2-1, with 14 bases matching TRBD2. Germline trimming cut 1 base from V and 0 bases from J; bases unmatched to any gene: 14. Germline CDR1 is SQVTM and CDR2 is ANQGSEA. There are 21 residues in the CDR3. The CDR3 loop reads CSVEGPRVVGTSGSSYNEQFF. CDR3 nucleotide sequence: TGCAGCGTTGAAGGACCCAGGGTAGTTGGGACTAGCGGGAGCTCCTACAATGAGCAGTTCTTC.

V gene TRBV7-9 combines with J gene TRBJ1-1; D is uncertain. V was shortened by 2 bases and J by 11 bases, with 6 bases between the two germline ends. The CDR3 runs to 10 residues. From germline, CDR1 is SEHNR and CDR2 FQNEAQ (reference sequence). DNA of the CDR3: TGTGCCAGCAGCTTATCGCGGGCTTTCTTT. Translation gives CASSLSRAFF.

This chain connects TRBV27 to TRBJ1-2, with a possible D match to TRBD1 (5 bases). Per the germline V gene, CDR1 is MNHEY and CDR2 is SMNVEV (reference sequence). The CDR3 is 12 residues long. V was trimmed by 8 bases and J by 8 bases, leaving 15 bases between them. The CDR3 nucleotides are TGTGCCAGCCCTTCAGGGTGCGACGGCTACACCTTC. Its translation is CASPSGCDGYTF.

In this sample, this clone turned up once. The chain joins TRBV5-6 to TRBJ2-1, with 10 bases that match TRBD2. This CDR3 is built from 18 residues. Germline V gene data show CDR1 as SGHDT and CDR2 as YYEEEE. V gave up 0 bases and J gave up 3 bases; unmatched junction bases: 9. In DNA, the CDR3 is TGTGCCAGCAGCTTGGGACTAGCGGGCGAGCCGGGCTACAATGAGCAGTTCTTC. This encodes CASSLGLAGEPGYNEQFF.

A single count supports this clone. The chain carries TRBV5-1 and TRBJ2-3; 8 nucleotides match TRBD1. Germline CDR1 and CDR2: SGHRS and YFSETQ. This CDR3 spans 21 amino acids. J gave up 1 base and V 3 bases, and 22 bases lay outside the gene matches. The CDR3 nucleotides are TGCGCCAGCAGCTGGACAGGGACGGCGGGGCTCACCTTGCCCCGCACAGATACGCAGTATTTT. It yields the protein CASSWTGTAGLTLPRTDTQYF.

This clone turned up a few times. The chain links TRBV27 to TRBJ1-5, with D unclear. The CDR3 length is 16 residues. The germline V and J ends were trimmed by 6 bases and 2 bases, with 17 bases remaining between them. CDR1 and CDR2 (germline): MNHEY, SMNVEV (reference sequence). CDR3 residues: CASSLRVPGGNQPQHF. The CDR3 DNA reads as TGTGCCAGCAGCCTGCGGGTTCCCGGGGGCAATCAGCCCCAGCATTTT.

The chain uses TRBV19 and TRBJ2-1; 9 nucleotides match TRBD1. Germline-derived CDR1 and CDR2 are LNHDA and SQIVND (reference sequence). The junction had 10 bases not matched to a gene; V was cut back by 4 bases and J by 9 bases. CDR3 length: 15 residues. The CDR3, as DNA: TGTGCCAGTAGTAGACAGGGGGGACGGGCAATTGAGCAGTTCTTC. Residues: CASSRQGGRAIEQFF.

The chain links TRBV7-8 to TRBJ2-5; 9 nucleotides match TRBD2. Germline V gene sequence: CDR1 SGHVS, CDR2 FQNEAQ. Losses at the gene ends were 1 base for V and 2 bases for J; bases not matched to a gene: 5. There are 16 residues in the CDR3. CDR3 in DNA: TGTGCCAGCAGCTTAGGTAGCGGGAGCGGGCAAGAGACCCAGTACTTC. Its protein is CASSLGSGSGQETQYF.

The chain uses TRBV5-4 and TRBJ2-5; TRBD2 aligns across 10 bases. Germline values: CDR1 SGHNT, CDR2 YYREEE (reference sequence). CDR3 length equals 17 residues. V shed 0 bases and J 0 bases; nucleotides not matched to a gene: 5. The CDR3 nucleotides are TGTGCCAGCAGCTTGGTGGCTAGCGGGAGCCACCAAGAGACCCAGTACTTC. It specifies CASSLVASGSHQETQYF. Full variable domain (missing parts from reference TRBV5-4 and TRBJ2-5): ETGVTQSPTHLIKTRGQQVTLRCSSQSGHNTVSWYQQALGQGPQFIFQYYREEENGRGNFPPRFSGLQFPNYSSELNVNALELDDSALYLCASSLVASGSHQETQYFGPGTRLLVL.

CDR3 sequence: CASSPSRLADSYEQYF. CDR3 in DNA: TGTGCCAGCAGTCCCTCTCGTTTAGCGGACTCCTACGAGCAGTACTTC. J is TRBJ2-7 and V is TRBV28; a weak D match, TRBD2 (6 bases). The germline V and J ends were trimmed by 5 bases and 0 bases, with 17 bases remaining between them. There are 16 residues in the CDR3. Germline V CDR1 and CDR2: MDHEN, SYDVKM.

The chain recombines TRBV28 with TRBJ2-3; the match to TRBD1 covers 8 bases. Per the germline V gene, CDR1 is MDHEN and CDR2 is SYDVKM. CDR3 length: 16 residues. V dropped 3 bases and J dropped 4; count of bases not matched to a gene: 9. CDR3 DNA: TGTGCCAGCAGTTTTGAGGACAGGGAAGTCCCAGATACGCAGTATTTT. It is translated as CASSFEDREVPDTQYF.

CDR3 nucleotides: TGTGCCAGCAGTACCCGGCGGACAGGGTGGGGGGGCGAGCAGTACTTC. Translating it yields CASSTRRTGWGGEQYF. The chain links TRBV6-6 to TRBJ2-7; perhaps TRBD1 as D (8 bases). Trimming took 5 bases from V and 6 from J, leaving 23 bases between them. Germline-derived CDR1 and CDR2 are MNHNY and SVGAGI (reference sequence). This CDR3 has 16 residues.

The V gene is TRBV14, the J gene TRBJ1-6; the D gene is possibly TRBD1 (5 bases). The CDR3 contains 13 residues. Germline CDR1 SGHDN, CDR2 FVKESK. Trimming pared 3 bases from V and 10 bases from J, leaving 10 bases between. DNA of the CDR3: TGTGCCAGCAGCCATCAGGGAGGCTCACCCCTCCACTTT. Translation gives CASSHQGGSPLHF.

CDR3 in amino acids: CASTPTPGPEAFF. The CDR3 nucleotides read TGTGCCAGCACTCCCACGCCCGGTCCTGAAGCTTTCTTT. The genes are TRBV7-2 and TRBJ1-1; D gene ambiguous. V lost 7 bases to trimming and J lost 6 bases, with 15 bases between them. In germline, CDR1 is SGHTA, CDR2 FQGNSA. This CDR3 spans 13 amino acids.

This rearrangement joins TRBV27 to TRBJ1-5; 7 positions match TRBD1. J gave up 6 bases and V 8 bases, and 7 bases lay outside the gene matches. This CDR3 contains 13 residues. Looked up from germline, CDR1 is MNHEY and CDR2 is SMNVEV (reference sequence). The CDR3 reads CASGPGGIQPQHF. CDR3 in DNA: TGTGCCAGCGGACCAGGGGGAATTCAGCCCCAGCATTTT.

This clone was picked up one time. Written as DNA, the CDR3 is TGTGCCAGCTCACCACGGCGGGAGTCGGGCGGGGAGCTGTTTTTT. Its protein is CASSPRRESGGELFF. This sequence joins TRBV18 and TRBJ2-2; 7 positions match TRBD2. Germline V gives CDR1 KGHSH, CDR2 LQKENI. V lost 1 base, J lost 7 bases, and 6 bases stayed unmatched. The CDR3 loop spans 15 amino acids.

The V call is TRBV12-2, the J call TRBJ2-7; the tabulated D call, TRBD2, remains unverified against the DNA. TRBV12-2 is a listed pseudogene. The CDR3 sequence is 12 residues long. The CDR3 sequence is CASPPPSYEQYF. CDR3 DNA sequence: TGTGCAAGTCCTCCTCCTTCCTACGAGCAGTACTTC.

The CDR3, as DNA: TGTGCCAGCAGCTTATGCGGACTAGCGGGATGGGAGCAGTTCTTC. The encoded protein is CASSLCGLAGWEQFF. This chain connects TRBV11-2 to TRBJ2-1; 12 nucleotides match TRBD2. This CDR3 comprises 15 residues. Trimming removed 2 bases from V and 10 bases from J; junction bases left unmatched: 6. Germline CDR1 reads SGHAT; CDR2 reads FQNNGV.

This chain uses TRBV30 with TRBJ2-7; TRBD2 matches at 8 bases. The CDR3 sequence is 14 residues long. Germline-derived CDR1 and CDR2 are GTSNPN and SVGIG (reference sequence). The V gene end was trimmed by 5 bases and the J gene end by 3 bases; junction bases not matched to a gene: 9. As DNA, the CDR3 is TGTGCCTGGCACGTAGCGGGACACTTCTACGAGCAGTACTTC. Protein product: CAWHVAGHFYEQYF.

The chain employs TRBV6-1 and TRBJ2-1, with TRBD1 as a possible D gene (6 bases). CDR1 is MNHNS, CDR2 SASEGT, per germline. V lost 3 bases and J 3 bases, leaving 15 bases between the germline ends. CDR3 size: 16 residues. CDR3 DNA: TGTGCCAGCAGTGACAACAGGGATTGGCTCTACAATGAGCAGTTCTTC. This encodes CASSDNRDWLYNEQFF.

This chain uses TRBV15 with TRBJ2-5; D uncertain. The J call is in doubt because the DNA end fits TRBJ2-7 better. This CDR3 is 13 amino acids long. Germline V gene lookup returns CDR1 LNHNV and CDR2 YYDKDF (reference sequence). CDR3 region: CATSRDRTYEQYF. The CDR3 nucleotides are TGTGCCACCAGCAGAGATAGAACCTACGAGCAGTACTTC.

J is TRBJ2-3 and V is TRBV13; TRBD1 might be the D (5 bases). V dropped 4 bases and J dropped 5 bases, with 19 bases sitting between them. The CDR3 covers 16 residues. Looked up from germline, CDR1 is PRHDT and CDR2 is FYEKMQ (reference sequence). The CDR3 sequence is CASSYRTHPTGDTQYF. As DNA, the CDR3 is TGTGCCAGCAGCTATCGGACACATCCGACCGGAGATACGCAGTATTTT. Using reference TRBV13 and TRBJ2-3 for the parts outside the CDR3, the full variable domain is AAGVIQSPRHLIKEKRETATLKCYPIPRHDTVYWYQQGPGQDPQFLISFYEKMQSDKGSIPDRFSAQQFSDYHSELNMSSLELGDSALYFCASSYRTHPTGDTQYFGPGTRLTVL.

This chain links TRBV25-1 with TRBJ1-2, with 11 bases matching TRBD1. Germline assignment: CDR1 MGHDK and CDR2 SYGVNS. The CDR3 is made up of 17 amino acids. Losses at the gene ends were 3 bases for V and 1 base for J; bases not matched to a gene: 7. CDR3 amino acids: CASSDPGTGGGNYGYTF. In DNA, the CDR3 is TGTGCCAGCAGTGATCCCGGGACAGGGGGAGGTAACTATGGCTACACCTTC.

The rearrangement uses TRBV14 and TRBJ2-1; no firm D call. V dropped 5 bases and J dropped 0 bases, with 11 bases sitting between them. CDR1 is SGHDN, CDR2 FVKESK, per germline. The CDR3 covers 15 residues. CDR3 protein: CASSEVGRSYNEQFF. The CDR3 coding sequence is TGTGCCAGCAGCGAGGTCGGTCGCTCCTACAATGAGCAGTTCTTC.

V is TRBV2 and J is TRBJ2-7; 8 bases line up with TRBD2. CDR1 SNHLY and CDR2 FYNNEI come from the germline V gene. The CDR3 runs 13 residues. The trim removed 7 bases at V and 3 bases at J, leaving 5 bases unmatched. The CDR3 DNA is TGTGCCAGCATGGGGCGGGAGGTCTACGAGCAGTACTTC. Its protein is CASMGREVYEQYF.

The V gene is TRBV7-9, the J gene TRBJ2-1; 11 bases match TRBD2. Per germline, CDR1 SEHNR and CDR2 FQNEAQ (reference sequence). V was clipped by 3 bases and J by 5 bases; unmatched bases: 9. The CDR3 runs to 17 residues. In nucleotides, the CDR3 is TGTGCCAGCAGCTTTAGAGGGACTAGCGGATTAAACAATGAGCAGTTCTTC. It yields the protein CASSFRGTSGLNNEQFF.

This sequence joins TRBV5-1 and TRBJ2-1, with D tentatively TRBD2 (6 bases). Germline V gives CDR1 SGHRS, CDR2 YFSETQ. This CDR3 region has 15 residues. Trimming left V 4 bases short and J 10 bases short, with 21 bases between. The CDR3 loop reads CASSPGRAPRGEQFF. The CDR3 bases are TGCGCCAGCAGCCCTGGCAGGGCCCCCCGGGGGGAGCAGTTCTTC.

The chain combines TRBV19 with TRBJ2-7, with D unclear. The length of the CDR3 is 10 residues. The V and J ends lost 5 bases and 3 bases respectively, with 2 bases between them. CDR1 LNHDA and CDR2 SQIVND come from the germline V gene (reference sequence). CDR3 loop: CASSLYEQYF. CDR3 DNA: TGTGCCAGTAGTCTCTACGAGCAGTACTTC.